A single sample is the source of the 5 T cell receptor beta chains below, sequenced in a study of T cell responses to AZD1222 COVID-19 vaccine. Here immunoSEQ multiplex PCR was the method, and the copy in TCRdb shows in-frame clones only, minus some. This sample has 83,000 or so clones, with 91% found just once. The input for sequencing was peripheral blood, taken 28 days after the second AZD1222 dose. These receptors all stem from an adult who received the AZD1222 COVID-19 vaccine.

V is TRBV7-3 and J is TRBJ2-7; no definite D call. The CDR3 has 13 residues. With 3 bases removed from V and 1 base from J, the gap between germline ends came to 7 bases. The germline V gene encodes CDR1 SGHTA and CDR2 FQGTGA. The CDR3 here is CASSLDQSYEQYF. CDR3 DNA: TGTGCCAGCAGCTTGGACCAGTCCTACGAGCAGTACTTC.

This chain joins TRBV2 and TRBJ1-2; a possible D gene is TRBD1 (5 bases). V lost 3 bases, J lost 3 bases, and 11 bases lay in between. There are 14 residues in the CDR3. The germline gives CDR1 SNHLY, CDR2 FYNNEI. CDR3 nucleotides: TGTGCCAGCAGTGATACGGGGCAAGACTATGGCTACACCTTC. It codes for CASSDTGQDYGYTF.

The CDR3 bases are TGTGCCAGCAGTCTGGTCTACGAGCAGTACTTC. Residues: CASSLVYEQYF. The rearrangement joins TRBV28 to TRBJ2-7; D not resolved. CDR1 is MDHEN and CDR2 is SYDVKM in the germline V gene. V was clipped by 5 bases and J by 3 bases, with 5 bases between them. The CDR3 covers 11 residues.

The chain uses TRBV28 and TRBJ2-5; a weak D match, TRBD2 (6 bases). The CDR3 is 14 residues long. With 4 bases removed from V and 4 bases from J, the gap between germline ends came to 13 bases. Germline CDR1 and CDR2: MDHEN and SYDVKM. In DNA form, the CDR3 reads TGTGCCAGCAGTTATCCGGGACTGTCAGAGACCCAGTACTTC. This encodes CASSYPGLSETQYF.

This chain links TRBV11-2 with TRBJ2-1; D perhaps matches TRBD2 (6 bases). CDR3 length: 14 residues. V was pared by 6 bases and J by 6 bases, with 15 bases between. Germline CDR1 is SGHAT and CDR2 is FQNNGV. DNA for the CDR3: TGTGCCAGCAGGGGGAAGCTAGCGCCCAATGAGCAGTTCTTC. It specifies CASRGKLAPNEQFF.